The clone carrying this TCR beta chain was observed a single time. No antigen is known for it. The germline gives CDR1 SGHVS, CDR2 FQNEAQ. This CDR3 has 14 residues. Trimming took 5 bases from V and 4 from J, leaving 12 bases between them. Around 9.1 x 10^4 TCR templates per sample were sequenced. Profiling relied on immunoSEQ multiplex PCR, and the TCRdb table lists in-frame clones only, not all of them. Of more than 85,000 clones listed, about 93% were seen once; the top ten hold roughly 0.6%. The record originates from a study of siplizumab effects on memory and regulatory T cells. Study observations and caveats: Roughly 75-97% of dividing CD4+ or CD8+ clones were without an attributable naive or memory phenotype. Siplizumab significantly lowered the alloreactive sequences that could be traced to unstimulated CD4+ memory cells. Mappable alloreactive CD4+ clones averaged around 71% Treg-derived with siplizumab versus around 27% in controls.

The sample taken for sequencing was Tregs sorted from blood. The genes are TRBV7-8 and TRBJ2-1; weak D call: TRBD1 (5 bases). The source is a human donor in good health. CDR3 amino acids: CASSLYAGYNEQFF. The CDR3 DNA reads as TGTGCCAGCAGCCTGTACGCAGGGTACAATGAGCAGTTCTTC.